This TCR beta chain was sequenced for a study of blood T cell repertoires in COVID-19. This CDR3 is 14 amino acids long. Germline-derived CDR1 and CDR2 are WNHNN and SYGVQD (reference sequence). Trimming took off 2 bases at V and 6 bases at J, with 11 bases between the two ends. The repertoire was sequenced with immunoSEQ multiplex PCR; TCRdb's copy has only in-frame clones and lacks some. The sample includes about 200,000 clones, 80% to 90% seen only once; the top ten take roughly 4%. The chain joins TRBV10-1 to TRBJ2-1; D ambiguous. Sequenced input: PBMCs or T cells enriched from blood (not recorded which). The clonotype originates from a woman in her twenties or thirties who had been exposed to COVID-19. This CDR3 is CASSEGWARNEQFF. CDR3 bases: TGCGCCAGCAGTGAGGGATGGGCACGCAATGAGCAGTTCTTC.